Listed below are T cell receptor beta chains from one sample, sequenced in a study of cytomegalovirus exposure and HLA in healthy donors. TCRdb's table, derived via immunoSEQ multiplex PCR, lists solely in-frame clones and lacks some. This table holds around 100,000 clones, roughly four fifths found once. The sequencing sample was made of PBMCs. The receptors originated from a woman aged 18 to 35 in good health and CMV-seronegative. Each CDR3 is given with its conserved first and last residue. The order of the fields is clone size, J gene, D gene, V gene, CDR3 DNA, CDR3 protein. A D gene is named only where the DNA matches it firmly. Clone size is given for some rows only: seen once, a few or many times, or a class if the clone is expanded.

>-|TRBJ2-1|-|TRBV28
TGTGCCAGCAGTTCATCGACTCATAGCTCCTACAATGAGCAGTTCTTC
CASSSSTHSSYNEQFF
>-|TRBJ1-1|TRBD1|TRBV7-9
TGTGCCAGCATCCCGGGGACAGCCTACACTGAAGCTTTCTTT
CASIPGTAYTEAFF
>-|TRBJ1-5|-|TRBV15
TGTGCCACCAGCGTGGGCCGGGGTAGCAATCAGCCCCAGCATTTT
CATSVGRGSNQPQHF
>-|TRBJ2-3|TRBD2|TRBV27
TGTGCCAGCCATCCGGGAGGTGCTCCCACAGATACGCAGTATTTT
CASHPGGAPTDTQYF
>-|TRBJ2-1|-|TRBV4-3
TGCGCCAGCAGCCAGGGGCGGGGAGGTGAGCAGTTCTTC
CASSQGRGGEQFF
>-|TRBJ2-5|TRBD1|TRBV7-9
TGTGCCAGCAGCCGGGGACAGTTAGAGACCCAGTACTTC
CASSRGQLETQYF
>-|TRBJ1-1|-|TRBV19
TGTGCCAGTAGTATCTTCCGGGATAGCACTGAAGCTTTCTTT
CASSIFRDSTEAFF
>-|TRBJ1-5|-|TRBV4-1
TGCGCCAGCAGCCACGCGGGGGGGACCTACGGCGGGCAGCCCCAGCATTTT
CASSHAGGTYGGQPQHF
>once|TRBJ1-4|TRBD1|TRBV7-9
TGTGCCAGCAGCTTGGCCGGGACAGGGAGTGAAAAACTGTTTTTT
CASSLAGTGSEKLFF
>-|TRBJ1-1|TRBD1|TRBV28
TGTGCCAGCACCGAGACAGGGTTCACTGAAGCTTTCTTT
CASTETGFTEAFF
>-|TRBJ2-2|-|TRBV7-2
TGTGCCAGCAGCCCCGTGACAGCCCCGAACACCGGGGAGCTGTTTTTT
CASSPVTAPNTGELFF
>-|TRBJ2-3|-|TRBV27
TGTGCCAGCAGTTTAGCGCGGGATGGAACAGATACGCAGTATTTT
CASSLARDGTDTQYF
>-|TRBJ1-1|-|TRBV5-1
TGCGCCAGCAGCTCCATCGGGGAGGACACTGAAGCTTTCTTT
CASSSIGEDTEAFF
>-|TRBJ2-5|-|TRBV11-2
TGTGCCAGCAGCCCTGCGTTTTGGGCGGGTGGCTCGCAAGAGACCCAGTACTTC
CASSPAFWAGGSQETQYF
>once|TRBJ2-1|TRBD2|TRBV9
TGTGCCAGCAGCGTAGGCCTAGCGGGAGAGTACAATGAGCAGTTCTTC
CASSVGLAGEYNEQFF
>-|TRBJ1-1|-|TRBV12-5
TGTGCTAGTGGTTTGGTTCGACAGGCGGCCTACACTGAAGCTTTCTTT
CASGLVRQAAYTEAFF
>-|TRBJ1-6|-|TRBV6-1
TGTGCCAGCAGTGAAGCAACCTATAGCTCCTATAATTCACCCCTCCACTTT
CASSEATYSSYNSPLHF
>-|TRBJ1-2|-|TRBV18
TGTGCCAGCTCCCCCGAACGCTCAGGGGACTATGGCTACACCTTC
CASSPERSGDYGYTF
>-|TRBJ2-1|TRBD1|TRBV6-5
TGTGCCAGCAGTCAGGGGGCAGCCTACAATGAGCAGTTCTTC
CASSQGAAYNEQFF
>-|TRBJ2-1|-|TRBV15
TGTGCCACCAGCAGAGAGAGCGGACTAAGCTCCTACAATGAGCAGTTCTTC
CATSRESGLSSYNEQFF
>-|TRBJ1-1|TRBD1|TRBV19
TGTGCCAGTAAGAGGTTGCAGGGGGCAGCCCGGGATCCTGAAGCTTTCTTT
CASKRLQGAARDPEAFF
>-|TRBJ1-2|-|TRBV21-1
TGTGCCAGCAGCAAAGTCGGTGGACAGGGGGTCCCTAACTATGGCTACACCTTC
CASSKVGGQGVPNYGYTF
>few|TRBJ2-7|-|TRBV28
TGTGCCAGCAGTCCTCGACAGATAACCTACGAGCAGTACTTC
CASSPRQITYEQYF
>few|TRBJ2-7|TRBD2|TRBV28
TGTGCCAGCAGTTTGGGGGGAGGGGAAGGTTTCTCCTACGAGCAGTACTTC
CASSLGGGEGFSYEQYF
>-|TRBJ2-3|-|TRBV2
TGTGCCAGTCTCCGGGAGACCGGTCCAGATACGCAGTATTTT
CASLRETGPDTQYF
>-|TRBJ1-1|TRBD1|TRBV7-9
TGTGCCAGCAGATCGACCGGGACAGGGCGGAACACTGAAGCTTTCTTT
CASRSTGTGRNTEAFF
>once|TRBJ2-2|TRBD2|TRBV5-1
TGCGCCAGCAGCCAAGGACTAGCGGGAGTTACCGGGGAGCTGTTTTTT
CASSQGLAGVTGELFF
>-|TRBJ2-1|TRBD2|TRBV25-1
TGTGCCAGCAGGGGAGGGACTCCCTATGGGCAGTTCTTC
CASRGGTPYGQFF
>-|TRBJ1-2|-|TRBV6-1
TGTGCCAGCAGTGGCCTTCTAGCTAACTATGGCTACACCTTC
CASSGLLANYGYTF
>few|TRBJ1-4|TRBD1|TRBV5-6
TGTGCCAGCAGCCTGGGACAGGCGGATGAAAAACTGTTTTTT
CASSLGQADEKLFF
>-|TRBJ1-6|-|TRBV7-2
TGTGCCAGCAGCTTAGACGGTTATAATTCACCCCTCCACTTT
CASSLDGYNSPLHF
>once|TRBJ2-1|-|TRBV7-2
TGTGCCAGCAGCTTAAATTACGGCAGGGATGAGCAGTTCTTC
CASSLNYGRDEQFF
>-|TRBJ1-2|-|TRBV7-2
TGTGCCAGCAGCCAAAGACGGACAGACCGCTATGGCTACACCTTC
CASSQRRTDRYGYTF
>-|TRBJ1-1|TRBD1|TRBV29-1
TGCAGCGGCGAACGACAGGGGGTAACTGAAGCTTTCTTT
CSGERQGVTEAFF
>once|TRBJ2-3|-|TRBV7-2
TGTGCCACCACCGGGGGCACAGATACGCAGTATTTT
CATTGGTDTQYF
>-|TRBJ2-1|-|TRBV7-2
TGTGCCAGCAGCTTAGCGCGGGGTCGCCTAGAGCAGTTCTTC
CASSLARGRLEQFF
>-|TRBJ1-2|TRBD1|TRBV4-1
TGCGCCAGCAGGGAAACAGGGGTCCGATTTGTTGGCTACACCTTC
CASRETGVRFVGYTF
>-|TRBJ2-1|TRBD2|TRBV12-5
TGTGCTAGTGGTTTGCCCCCTAGCGGGGGCCTAGACAATGAGCAGTTCTTC
CASGLPPSGGLDNEQFF
>-|TRBJ2-1|TRBD1|TRBV7-6
TGTGCCAGCAGCGTGGGACAGGGGGCTGGCAATGAGCAGTTCTTC
CASSVGQGAGNEQFF
>-|TRBJ1-5|-|TRBV30
TGTGCCTGGAGCAAAAAATCGGGGGGCGATGATCAGCCCCAGCATTTT
CAWSKKSGGDDQPQHF
>-|TRBJ1-4|-|TRBV6-5
TGTGCCAGCAGTTGGACACTTTCTGCAACTAATGAAAAACTGTTTTTT
CASSWTLSATNEKLFF
>-|TRBJ2-7|-|TRBV6-5
TGTGCCAGCAGCCGAATCAGGGGATCTAACTACGAGCAGTACTTC
CASSRIRGSNYEQYF
>few|TRBJ2-7|-|TRBV7-9
TGTGCCAGCAGCTTAGATGGGCCTCCCTACGAGCAGTACTTC
CASSLDGPPYEQYF
>-|TRBJ2-6|-|TRBV14
TGTGCCAGCAGCGTATCTGGGGCCAACGTCCTGACTTTC
CASSVSGANVLTF
>-|TRBJ2-3|-|TRBV19
TGTGCCAGCCTCAGGGCTGGCACAGATACGCAGTATTTT
CASLRAGTDTQYF
>-|TRBJ1-5|-|TRBV10-1
TGCGCCAGCAGTCCCGGGATTCTCCAGCCCCAGCATTTT
CASSPGILQPQHF
>-|TRBJ1-4|-|TRBV7-2
TGTGCCAGCAGCTCGCCCTTCGGGGCAACTAATGAAAAACTGTTTTTT
CASSSPFGATNEKLFF
>-|TRBJ2-4|TRBD2|TRBV7-9
TGTGCCAGCAGTATCGGGGGAGGGCCAAGTGGGTCCAAAAACATTCAGTACTTC
CASSIGGGPSGSKNIQYF
>-|TRBJ1-4|-|TRBV7-6
TGTGCCAGCAGCTTATTTGGGGGCGCGGATGAAAAACTGTTTTTT
CASSLFGGADEKLFF
>-|TRBJ1-2|TRBD1|TRBV18
TGTGCCAGCTCACCCAGGGGGGTAAACTATGGCTACACCTTC
CASSPRGVNYGYTF
>once|TRBJ2-3|-|TRBV15
TGTGCCACCAGCAGAGCCAGGCAGATTTCAGATACGCAGTATTTT
CATSRARQISDTQYF
>-|TRBJ2-2|TRBD1|TRBV4-2
TGTGCCAGCAGCCACGGGGACAGGGAACCCGGGGAGCTGTTTTTT
CASSHGDREPGELFF
>-|TRBJ1-1|TRBD1|TRBV11-3
TGTGCCAGCAGCCCTTCCACAGGGGGCAACACTGAAGCTTTCTTT
CASSPSTGGNTEAFF
>-|TRBJ2-3|TRBD1|TRBV11-1
TGTGCCAGCAGCTACCCACCCCGGGACAGAGGAAGTACGCAGTATTTT
CASSYPPRDRGSTQYF